These T cell receptor beta chains were read from a single sample in a study of CD8 T cells in ankylosing spondylitis. TCRdb processed the 5' RACE reads anew with MiXCR; each CDR3 protein has one entry. The sample includes some 240,000 distinct CDR3 sequences, about 7% seen only once; the top ten take about 14%. The sequencing input was blood, either unsorted or a sorted T cell fraction (not recorded which). These receptors originate from a male donor with ankylosing spondylitis. The CDR3 runs from the conserved cysteine through the conserved F or W. Each record gives: J gene, V gene, clone size, D gene, CDR3 DNA, CDR3 protein. The D gene is left open where the match is weak. Clone size, where shown, is once, few, many, or a class for clones that have expanded.

j_call: TRBJ2-1
v_call: TRBV24-1
clone_size: .
d_call: TRBD1
cdr3_nt: TGTGCCACCAGTGATTTGACGGGACAGAGTCGTCATGAGCAGTTCTTC
cdr3_aa: CATSDLTGQSRHEQFF

j_call: TRBJ2-2
v_call: TRBV9
clone_size: .
d_call: .
cdr3_nt: TGTGCCAGCAGAAGGAACACCGGGGAGCTGTTTTTT
cdr3_aa: CASRRNTGELFF

j_call: TRBJ2-2
v_call: TRBV7-6
clone_size: many
d_call: .
cdr3_nt: TGTGCCAGCAGCATGAACACCGGGGAGCTGTTTTTT
cdr3_aa: CASSMNTGELFF

j_call: TRBJ1-6
v_call: TRBV14
clone_size: many
d_call: .
cdr3_nt: TGTGCCAGCAGCCAATTCTCACCCCTCCACTTT
cdr3_aa: CASSQFSPLHF

j_call: TRBJ2-6
v_call: TRBV11-1
clone_size: few
d_call: .
cdr3_nt: TGTGCCAGCAGCTTAACCGCAGGGTTCTCTTCTGGGGCCAACGTCCTGACTTTC
cdr3_aa: CASSLTAGFSSGANVLTF

j_call: TRBJ1-4
v_call: TRBV20-1
clone_size: few
d_call: TRBD1
cdr3_nt: TGCAGTGCTCCCGATATGCTCTGGACAGGGTCAGAGAGACTGTTTTTT
cdr3_aa: CSAPDMLWTGSERLFF

j_call: TRBJ2-1
v_call: TRBV20-1
clone_size: few
d_call: TRBD2
cdr3_nt: TGCAGTGCTAGAGCCGGGGGAGAGCGGGAGGTAAGCTCCTACAATGAGCAGTTCTTC
cdr3_aa: CSARAGGEREVSSYNEQFF

j_call: TRBJ1-4
v_call: TRBV4-3
clone_size: many
d_call: .
cdr3_nt: TGCGCCAGCAGCCAAGAGATAACGGTTGGGCCCCTAGGTGAAAAACTGTTTTTT
cdr3_aa: CASSQEITVGPLGEKLFF

j_call: TRBJ1-1
v_call: TRBV9
clone_size: .
d_call: .
cdr3_nt: TGTGCCAGCAGACAGTACTGGGGAGACACTGAAGCTTTCTTT
cdr3_aa: CASRQYWGDTEAFF

j_call: TRBJ2-7
v_call: TRBV29-1
clone_size: many
d_call: .
cdr3_nt: TGCAGCGTTGACGTATTGGGGGAGCAGTACTTC
cdr3_aa: CSVDVLGEQYF

j_call: TRBJ1-1
v_call: TRBV4-3
clone_size: many
d_call: .
cdr3_nt: TGCGCCAGCAGCCAAGGTCGGAACACTGAAGCTTTCTTT
cdr3_aa: CASSQGRNTEAFF

j_call: TRBJ2-1
v_call: TRBV4-3
clone_size: .
d_call: .
cdr3_nt: TGCGCCAGCAGCCAACCCCAGGACAATGAGCAGTTCTTC
cdr3_aa: CASSQPQDNEQFF

j_call: TRBJ1-5
v_call: TRBV4-1
clone_size: few
d_call: TRBD1
cdr3_nt: TGCGCCAGCAGCCCTCAAACCCGGGAGGGGGCGCGGGCGCCCCAGCATTTT
cdr3_aa: CASSPQTREGARAPQHF

j_call: TRBJ2-5
v_call: TRBV11-2
clone_size: many
d_call: .
cdr3_nt: TGTGCCAGCAGCTTAGCCGGCAGGCCTACTAGGGAGACCCAGTACTTC
cdr3_aa: CASSLAGRPTRETQYF

j_call: TRBJ1-1
v_call: TRBV29-1
clone_size: many
d_call: .
cdr3_nt: TGCAGCCATAGGCGGGAAGGCAGGAACACTGAAGCTTTCTTT
cdr3_aa: CSHRREGRNTEAFF

j_call: TRBJ1-1
v_call: TRBV28
clone_size: many
d_call: .
cdr3_nt: TGTGCCAGCAGACTACTCCTACAGGCGATGAACACTGAAGCTTTCTTT
cdr3_aa: CASRLLLQAMNTEAFF

j_call: TRBJ2-3
v_call: TRBV5-1
clone_size: many
d_call: TRBD2
cdr3_nt: TGCGCCAGCAGCCCAGGGACTAGCATGGCAGATACGCAGTATTTT
cdr3_aa: CASSPGTSMADTQYF

j_call: TRBJ1-2
v_call: TRBV7-6
clone_size: many
d_call: .
cdr3_nt: TGTGCCAGCAGCCCATCCTGGAGGGACCCGAACTATGGCTACACCTTC
cdr3_aa: CASSPSWRDPNYGYTF

j_call: TRBJ1-1
v_call: TRBV5-6
clone_size: .
d_call: .
cdr3_nt: TGTGCCAGCAGCCGAGGACGGGAGAACACTGAAGCTTTCTTT
cdr3_aa: CASSRGRENTEAFF

j_call: TRBJ2-7
v_call: TRBV4-3
clone_size: .
d_call: .
cdr3_nt: TGCGCCAGCAGCCAGGAGGAATCTCGACGGACGGGGGACGAGCAGTACTTC
cdr3_aa: CASSQEESRRTGDEQYF

j_call: TRBJ2-7
v_call: TRBV11-2
clone_size: many
d_call: .
cdr3_nt: TGTGCCAGCAGCTTAGATCAGGGCGCCTACGAGCAGTACTTC
cdr3_aa: CASSLDQGAYEQYF

j_call: TRBJ2-2
v_call: TRBV9
clone_size: .
d_call: TRBD1
cdr3_nt: TGTGCCAGCAGCAGGGACAGCTACAACACCGGGGAGCTGTTTTTT
cdr3_aa: CASSRDSYNTGELFF

j_call: TRBJ1-1
v_call: TRBV29-1
clone_size: many
d_call: .
cdr3_nt: TGCAGCGTTGCCAGGGGATTTGGGGTGAACACTGAAGCTTTCTTT
cdr3_aa: CSVARGFGVNTEAFF

j_call: TRBJ2-3
v_call: TRBV15
clone_size: many
d_call: .
cdr3_nt: TGTGCCACCAGCAGAGATTCGATGGGGAGCACAGATACGCAGTATTTT
cdr3_aa: CATSRDSMGSTDTQYF

j_call: TRBJ2-5
v_call: TRBV12-3/TRBV12-4
clone_size: many
d_call: .
cdr3_nt: TGTGCCAGCAGCCCCCATCCCGAGACCCAGTACTTC
cdr3_aa: CASSPHPETQYF

j_call: TRBJ1-2
v_call: TRBV5-1
clone_size: many
d_call: TRBD1
cdr3_nt: TGCGCCAGCAGCCCGGTGGGACAGGGCGTCCTCTATGGCTACACCTTC
cdr3_aa: CASSPVGQGVLYGYTF

j_call: TRBJ2-5
v_call: TRBV9
clone_size: few
d_call: TRBD2
cdr3_nt: TGTGCCAGCAGCTCCGGTGGGACTAGCGGCCAAGAGACCCAGTACTTC
cdr3_aa: CASSSGGTSGQETQYF

j_call: TRBJ2-7
v_call: TRBV28
clone_size: many
d_call: .
cdr3_nt: TGTGCCAGCAGCCATCGAGGGGTGCCAACCTACGAGCAGTACTTC
cdr3_aa: CASSHRGVPTYEQYF

j_call: TRBJ2-7
v_call: TRBV28
clone_size: many
d_call: .
cdr3_nt: TGTGCCAGCAGTTTAGAGGGGGGCTCCTACGAGCAGTACTTC
cdr3_aa: CASSLEGGSYEQYF

j_call: TRBJ2-3
v_call: TRBV6-4
clone_size: many
d_call: .
cdr3_nt: TGTGCCAGCAGGAGAGGCACAGATACGCAGTATTTT
cdr3_aa: CASRRGTDTQYF

j_call: TRBJ2-1
v_call: TRBV11-2
clone_size: few
d_call: .
cdr3_nt: TGTGCCAGCAGCTTAGATTGGCTAGCTCCCAGCTCCTACAATGAGCAGTTCTTC
cdr3_aa: CASSLDWLAPSSYNEQFF

j_call: TRBJ2-1
v_call: TRBV5-1
clone_size: many
d_call: .
cdr3_nt: TGCGCCAGCAGCTTGGACCCAAACAATGAGCAGTTCTTC
cdr3_aa: CASSLDPNNEQFF

j_call: TRBJ1-5
v_call: TRBV28
clone_size: once
d_call: .
cdr3_nt: TGTGCCAGCAGCTTTGGCACCGTACCTCATCAGCCCCAGCATTTT
cdr3_aa: CASSFGTVPHQPQHF

j_call: TRBJ2-1
v_call: TRBV7-2
clone_size: many
d_call: .
cdr3_nt: TGTGCCAGCAGCTTAGCGACCGGGACTTTCTCCTACAATGAGCAGTTCTTC
cdr3_aa: CASSLATGTFSYNEQFF

j_call: TRBJ2-2
v_call: TRBV7-3
clone_size: few
d_call: .
cdr3_nt: TGTGCCAGCGCTCTTGATGGCCCCGGGGAGCTGTTTTTT
cdr3_aa: CASALDGPGELFF

j_call: TRBJ2-5
v_call: TRBV20-1
clone_size: many
d_call: .
cdr3_nt: TGCAGTGCTAGAGGACGGTTCCAAGAGACCCAGTACTTC
cdr3_aa: CSARGRFQETQYF

j_call: TRBJ2-6
v_call: TRBV3-1
clone_size: many
d_call: .
cdr3_nt: TGTGCCAGCAGCCAGATGGGCTCCGGGGCCAACGTCCTGACTTTC
cdr3_aa: CASSQMGSGANVLTF

j_call: TRBJ2-1
v_call: TRBV7-7
clone_size: .
d_call: .
cdr3_nt: TGTGCTAGCAGCTTAGTCGGGTCAGGGGATGAGCAGTTCTTC
cdr3_aa: CASSLVGSGDEQFF

j_call: TRBJ2-1
v_call: TRBV9
clone_size: many
d_call: .
cdr3_nt: TGTGCCAGCAGCGTTCGAGGGGACTCCTACAATGAGCAGTTCTTC
cdr3_aa: CASSVRGDSYNEQFF

j_call: TRBJ1-1
v_call: TRBV30
clone_size: few
d_call: .
cdr3_nt: TGTGCCTGGAGTGTACTGAACACTGAAGCTTTCTTT
cdr3_aa: CAWSVLNTEAFF

j_call: TRBJ2-3
v_call: TRBV9
clone_size: many
d_call: .
cdr3_nt: TGTGCCAGCACCAAGGGGGGGTATAGCACAGATACGCAGTATTTT
cdr3_aa: CASTKGGYSTDTQYF

j_call: TRBJ1-2
v_call: TRBV30
clone_size: .
d_call: .
cdr3_nt: TGTGCCTGGGGTCTATGGGCGTACTATGGCTACACCTTC
cdr3_aa: CAWGLWAYYGYTF

j_call: TRBJ2-7
v_call: TRBV28
clone_size: many
d_call: TRBD1
cdr3_nt: TGTGCCAGCAGGAGGGACAGGGGACTCTACGAGCAGTACTTC
cdr3_aa: CASRRDRGLYEQYF

j_call: TRBJ2-2
v_call: TRBV18
clone_size: many
d_call: .
cdr3_nt: TGTGCCAGCTCACCACCGTATCCAGGGACCGGGGAGCTGTTTTTT
cdr3_aa: CASSPPYPGTGELFF

j_call: TRBJ2-2
v_call: TRBV12-3/TRBV12-4
clone_size: few
d_call: TRBD2
cdr3_nt: TGTGCCAGCAGTTTAGGGCTCAGGGCGGGGGACACCGGGGAGCTGTTTTTT
cdr3_aa: CASSLGLRAGDTGELFF

j_call: TRBJ2-5
v_call: TRBV7-9
clone_size: many
d_call: .
cdr3_nt: TGTGCCAGCAGCCCCCCCCTGGGACGGGGGACCCAGTACTTC
cdr3_aa: CASSPPLGRGTQYF

j_call: TRBJ1-2
v_call: TRBV7-9
clone_size: .
d_call: .
cdr3_nt: TGTGCCAGCAGCCAAGCGGGGTTAGGCGTTAACTATGGCTACACCTTC
cdr3_aa: CASSQAGLGVNYGYTF

j_call: TRBJ2-4
v_call: TRBV5-6
clone_size: many
d_call: .
cdr3_nt: TGTGCCAGCAGCCTGCGGACGACCTACATTCAGTACTTC
cdr3_aa: CASSLRTTYIQYF

j_call: TRBJ1-2
v_call: TRBV6-5
clone_size: many
d_call: .
cdr3_nt: TGTGCCAGCAGTTACTCGAGATATCTACAGGGCAACTATGGCTACACCTTC
cdr3_aa: CASSYSRYLQGNYGYTF

j_call: TRBJ1-1
v_call: TRBV5-1
clone_size: many
d_call: TRBD1
cdr3_nt: TGCGCCAGCACAGGGACAGGGAGCGTGAACGCTGAAGCTTTCTTT
cdr3_aa: CASTGTGSVNAEAFF

j_call: TRBJ1-3
v_call: TRBV2
clone_size: many
d_call: TRBD1
cdr3_nt: TGTGCCAGCAGTGGAACAGGGGAAGAAGTTGGAAACACCATATATTTT
cdr3_aa: CASSGTGEEVGNTIYF

j_call: TRBJ2-7
v_call: TRBV6-5
clone_size: .
d_call: .
cdr3_nt: TGTGCCAGCAGTTACTCGATGGGTTTAGGGGCCCTCTACGAGCAGTACTTC
cdr3_aa: CASSYSMGLGALYEQYF

j_call: TRBJ2-1
v_call: TRBV11-2
clone_size: few
d_call: TRBD2
cdr3_nt: TGTGCCAGCAGCTCCTACACTAGCGGGAGTATAGATGAGCAGTTCTTC
cdr3_aa: CASSSYTSGSIDEQFF